The 2 T cell receptor beta chains given below trace back to one sample, sequenced in a study of blood T cell repertoires in COVID-19. The repertoire was sequenced with immunoSEQ multiplex PCR; TCRdb's copy has only in-frame clones and lacks some. The sample shows about 180,000 clones, around 80% of them seen only once. The sequenced sample consisted of peripheral blood. The receptor set was obtained from a woman aged 40-49 years with COVID-19, enrolled during active disease.

The V and J genes are TRBV2 and TRBJ1-2, with 7 positions matching TRBD1. Germline V lookup: CDR1 SNHLY, CDR2 FYNNEI. The ends lost 4 bases at V and 4 bases at J; junction bases unmatched: 12. The CDR3 is made up of 16 amino acids. The CDR3 DNA is TGTGCCAGCAGTGGGGACGACAGGGTAGCGGCCTATGGCTACACCTTC. This gives the protein CASSGDDRVAAYGYTF. Full variable domain (rest looked up from reference TRBV2 and TRBJ1-2): EPEVTQTPSHQVTQMGQEVILRCVPISNHLYFYWYRQILGQKVEFLVSFYNNEISEKSEIFDDQFSVERPDGSNFTLKIRSTKLEDSAMYFCASSGDDRVAAYGYTFGSGTRLTVV.

This chain uses TRBV4-2 with TRBJ1-1; D perhaps matches TRBD1 (5 bases). Looked up from germline, CDR1 is LGHNA and CDR2 is YNFKEQ. Trimming pared 3 bases from V and 4 bases from J, leaving 18 bases between. The CDR3 extends over 16 amino acids. The CDR3: CASSQTSKQGGTEAFF. The CDR3 nucleotides are TGTGCCAGCAGCCAGACCAGCAAGCAGGGAGGCACTGAAGCTTTCTTT.